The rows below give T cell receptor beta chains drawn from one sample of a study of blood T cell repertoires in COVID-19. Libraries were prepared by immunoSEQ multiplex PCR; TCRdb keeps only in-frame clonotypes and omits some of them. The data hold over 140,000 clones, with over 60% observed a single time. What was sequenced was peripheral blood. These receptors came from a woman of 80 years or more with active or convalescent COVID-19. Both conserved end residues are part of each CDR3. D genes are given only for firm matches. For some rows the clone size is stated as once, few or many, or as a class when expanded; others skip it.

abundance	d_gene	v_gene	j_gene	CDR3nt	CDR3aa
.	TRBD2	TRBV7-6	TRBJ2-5	TGTGCCAGCAGCCTCAGGGTAGCGGGGTTTGAGACCCAGTACTTC	CASSLRVAGFETQYF
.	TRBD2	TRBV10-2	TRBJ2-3	TGCGCCAGCACCCTCCCAGCGGGGGGCCCTCGAGATACGCAGTATTTT	CASTLPAGGPRDTQYF
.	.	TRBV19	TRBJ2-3	TGTGCCATCATCACAGATACGCAGTATTTT	CAIITDTQYF
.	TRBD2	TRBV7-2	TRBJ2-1	TGTGCCAGCAGCTTAGGTCCTAGCGGGGGTAATGAGCAGTTCTTC	CASSLGPSGGNEQFF
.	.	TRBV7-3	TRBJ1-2	TGTGCCAGCAGCTTATCCACTAGGGCAGGCGTCTATGGCTACACCTTC	CASSLSTRAGVYGYTF
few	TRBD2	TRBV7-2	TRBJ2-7	TGTGCCAGCAGCTCCCCGCCGGGACTAGCTTTGTGGCAGTACTTC	CASSSPPGLALWQYF
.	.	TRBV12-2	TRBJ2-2	TGTGCAAGTCGCTCGCCTTTAAGCGGCAATTCCACCGGGGAGCTGTTTTTT	CASRSPLSGNSTGELFF
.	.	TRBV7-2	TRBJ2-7	TGTGCCAGCAGCCTAAGCATTATGCGTCGGGACGAGCAGTACTTC	CASSLSIMRRDEQYF
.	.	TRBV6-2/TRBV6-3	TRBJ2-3	TGTGCCAGCAGCTCGTGGGGGCCTACGCAGTATTTT	CASSSWGPTQYF
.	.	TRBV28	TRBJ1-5	TGTGCCAGCAACACTGGTCCAGAACGGCGGGCCCAGCATTTT	CASNTGPERRAQHF
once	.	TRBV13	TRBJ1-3	TGTGCCAGCAGCTTAAACGGGGATTTTAGAAACACCATATATTTT	CASSLNGDFRNTIYF
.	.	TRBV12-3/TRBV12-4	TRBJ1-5	TGTGCCAGCAGTTCTCGGAATCAGCCCCAGCATTTT	CASSSRNQPQHF
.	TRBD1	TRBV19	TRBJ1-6	TGTGCCAGTAACGACAGGGGAAATTCACCCCTCCACTTT	CASNDRGNSPLHF
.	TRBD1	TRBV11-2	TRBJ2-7	TGTGCCAGCAGCTCACCGGGACAGTTCTACGAGCAGTACTTC	CASSSPGQFYEQYF
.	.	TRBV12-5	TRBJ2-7	TGTGCTAGTGGTTCCGGACAGCCCTACGAGCAGTACTTC	CASGSGQPYEQYF
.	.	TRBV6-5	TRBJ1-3	TGTGCCAGCAGTCCCACAGCCATCTCTGGAAACACCATATATTTT	CASSPTAISGNTIYF
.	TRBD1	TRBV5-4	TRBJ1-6	TGTGCCAGCAGCTTGGGACAGGGGTGGAATAATTCACCCCTCCACTTT	CASSLGQGWNNSPLHF
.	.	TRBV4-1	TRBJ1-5	TGCGCCAGCAGCCCTTCCTCAGGGGTAGGGGATCAGCCCCAGCATTTT	CASSPSSGVGDQPQHF
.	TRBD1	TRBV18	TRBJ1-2	TGTGCCAGCCGACAGGGAGAGGATGGCTACACCTTC	CASRQGEDGYTF
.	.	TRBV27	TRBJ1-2	TGTGCCAGCAGTTTAGCGGGGCGCGGCTATGGCTACACCTTC	CASSLAGRGYGYTF
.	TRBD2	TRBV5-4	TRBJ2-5	TGTGCCAGCAGCTTCGGACTAGCGGGGATCCAAGAGACCCAGTACTTC	CASSFGLAGIQETQYF
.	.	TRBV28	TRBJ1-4	TGTGCCAGCAGCCCGCCCGTGACAGTCGAAAAACTGTTTTTT	CASSPPVTVEKLFF
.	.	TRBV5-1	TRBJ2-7	TGCGCCAGCAGCTTGCCCAGCTACGAGCAGTACTTC	CASSLPSYEQYF
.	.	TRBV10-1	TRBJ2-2	TGCGCCAGCAGAAGCGGGCGGAACACCGGGGAGCTGTTTTTT	CASRSGRNTGELFF
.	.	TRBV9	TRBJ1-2	TGTGCCAGCACCCCATTGCCGGGGGGCTGGGGGCGGGATGGCTACACCTTC	CASTPLPGGWGRDGYTF
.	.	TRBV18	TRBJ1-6	TGTGCCAGCTCACCACGCGGGGTGGCCTATAATTCACCCCTCCACTTT	CASSPRGVAYNSPLHF
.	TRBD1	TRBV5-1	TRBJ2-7	TGCGCCAGCAGCCCTGGGACAGGAAAAATCTCCTACGAGCAGTACTTC	CASSPGTGKISYEQYF
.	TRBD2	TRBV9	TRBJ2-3	TGTGCCAGCAGCCCCGGACTAGCGGGGGGTCCTAGCACAGATACGCAGTATTTT	CASSPGLAGGPSTDTQYF
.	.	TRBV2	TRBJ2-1	TGTGCCAGCAGGGCCAATGAGCAGTTCTTC	CASRANEQFF
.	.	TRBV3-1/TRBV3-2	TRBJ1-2	TGTGCCAGCAGCCACGGGACTGGGACGGGGCCTACCTATGGCTACACCTTC	CASSHGTGTGPTYGYTF
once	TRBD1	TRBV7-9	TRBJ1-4	TGTGCCAGCAGCCAGGGACAGAGTAATGAAAAACTGTTTTTT	CASSQGQSNEKLFF
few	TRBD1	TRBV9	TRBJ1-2	TGTGCCAGCAGCACCTACCCAGGGGGATTGGACTATGGCTACACCTTC	CASSTYPGGLDYGYTF
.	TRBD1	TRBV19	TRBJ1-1	TGTGCCAGTAGTTTCCGACAGGGTAGTCGGACTGAAGCTTTCTTT	CASSFRQGSRTEAFF
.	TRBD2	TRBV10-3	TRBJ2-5	TGTGCCGCACGGGCGGCTAGCGGGAGACAAGAGACCCAGTACTTC	CAARAASGRQETQYF
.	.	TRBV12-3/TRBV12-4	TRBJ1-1	TGTGCCAGCAGCCAGAACGAAGCTTTCTTT	CASSQNEAFF
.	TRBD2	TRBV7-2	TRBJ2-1	TGTGCCAGCAGCTTAGTTAGCGCTAGCGGATTCGACAATGAGCAGTTCTTC	CASSLVSASGFDNEQFF
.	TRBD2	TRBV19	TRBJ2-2	TGTGCCAGTAGTATTAGGCTAGCGGTTGGGGAGCTGTTTTTT	CASSIRLAVGELFF
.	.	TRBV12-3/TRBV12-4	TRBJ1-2	TGTGCCAGCAGTTTAGTCCGGGGTGGCTACACCTTC	CASSLVRGGYTF
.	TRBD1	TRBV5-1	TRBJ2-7	TGCGCCAGCAGCTTGGCGGGACAGGGGGCCTACGAGCAGTACTTC	CASSLAGQGAYEQYF
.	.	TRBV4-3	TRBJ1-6	TGCGCCAGCAGCCACCTGGGACAAACGAGCTCCTATAATTCACCCCTCCACTTT	CASSHLGQTSSYNSPLHF
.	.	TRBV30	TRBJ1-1	TGTGCCTGGAGTTCGTGGAACACTGAAGCTTTCTTT	CAWSSWNTEAFF
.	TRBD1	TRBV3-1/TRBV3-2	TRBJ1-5	TGTGCCAGCAGCCAAGGGACAGGCTGGAATCAGCCCCAGCATTTT	CASSQGTGWNQPQHF
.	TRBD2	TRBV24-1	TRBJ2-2	TGTGCCACCAGTGCCCCCGGGGGGGGGACCGGGGAGCTGTTTTTT	CATSAPGGGTGELFF
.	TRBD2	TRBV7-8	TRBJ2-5	TGTGCCAGCAGCTTAGTGGGCGGGGGAGAGACCCAGTACTTC	CASSLVGGGETQYF
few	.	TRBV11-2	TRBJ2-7	TGTGCCAGCAGCTTAGATTACTCAAATACCTACGAGCAGTACTTC	CASSLDYSNTYEQYF
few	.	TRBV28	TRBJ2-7	TGTGCCAGCAGTCTATCAGGGGCCCGGTTCCACTACGAGCAGTACTTC	CASSLSGARFHYEQYF
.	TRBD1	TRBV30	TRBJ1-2	TGTGCCTGGAGTACCGGACAGGGGGCAGTGAATCTTGATGGCTACACCTTC	CAWSTGQGAVNLDGYTF
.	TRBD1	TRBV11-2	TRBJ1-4	TGTGCCAGCAGCCCCGGGACAGGGAATGAAAAACTGTTTTTT	CASSPGTGNEKLFF
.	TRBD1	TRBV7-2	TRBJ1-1	TGTGCCAGCAGCCCGGGGACAGGGTGGACTGAAGCTTTCTTT	CASSPGTGWTEAFF
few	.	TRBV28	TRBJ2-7	TGTGCCAGCAGTTTATTGGGCCATACCTACGAGCAGTACTTC	CASSLLGHTYEQYF
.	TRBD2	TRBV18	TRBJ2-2	TGTGCCAGCTCACCACAGCGGGGAGACACCGGGGAGCTGTTTTTT	CASSPQRGDTGELFF
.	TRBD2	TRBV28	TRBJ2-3	TGTGCCAGCTTGGTGTCTAGCGGTGCAGATACGCAGTATTTT	CASLVSSGADTQYF
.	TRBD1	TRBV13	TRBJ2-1	TGTGCCAGCAGCTTCGGACAGGGGAGCTCCTACAATGAGCAGTTCTTC	CASSFGQGSSYNEQFF